This T cell receptor (beta chain) was captured in a study of cytomegalovirus exposure and HLA in healthy donors. CDR3 length: 12 amino acids. V was cut by 1 base and J by 7 bases, with 7 bases left in between. Germline V CDR1 and CDR2: SQVTM, ANQGSEA. Both 60 Vbeta primers and 13 Jbeta primers went into the PCR. Using immunoSEQ multiplex PCR, the repertoire was profiled, and TCRdb retains in-frame clones only, with some absent. Of tens of thousands of clones in the sample, roughly a tenth were seen once. Study-wide results and limits: V- and J-gene trimming of TCR beta was linked (in a later analysis) to a missense DCLRE1C variant. The CMV antigen specificity of a few CMV-associated chains was confirmed through in vitro analysis. The authors assumed roughly uniform sequencing depth across donors for presence/absence analyses. Apart from CMV serostatus, no immune exposure information was available.

There are a few counts of this clone. Antigen: not known. Sequenced: PBMCs. The clonotype was recovered from a man between 60 and 75 years old in good health and CMV-seropositive. The chain employs TRBV29-1 and TRBJ2-2; D not resolved. The CDR3 sequence: CSVEVLFGELFF. The CDR3 DNA reads as TGCAGCGTTGAAGTTCTGTTCGGGGAGCTGTTTTTT.